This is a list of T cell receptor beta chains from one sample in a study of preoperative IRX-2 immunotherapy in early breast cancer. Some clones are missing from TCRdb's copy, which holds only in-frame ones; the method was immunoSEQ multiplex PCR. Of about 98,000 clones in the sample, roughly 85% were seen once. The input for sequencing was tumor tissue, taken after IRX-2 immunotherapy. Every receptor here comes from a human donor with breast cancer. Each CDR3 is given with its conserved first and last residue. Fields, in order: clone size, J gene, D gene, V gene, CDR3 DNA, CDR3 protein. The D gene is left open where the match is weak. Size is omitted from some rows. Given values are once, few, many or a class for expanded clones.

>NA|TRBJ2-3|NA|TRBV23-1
TGCGCCAGCAGTACCTTCTGGAGGCAGGCCAGCACAGATACGCAGTATTTT
CASSTFWRQASTDTQYF
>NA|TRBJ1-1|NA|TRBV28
TGTGCCAGCAGTTTATTAGGCGAAAATGGTGAAGCTTTCTTT
CASSLLGENGEAFF
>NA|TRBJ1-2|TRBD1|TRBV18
TGTGCCAGCTCCCTACAGGGGATAGTCTATGGCTACACCTTC
CASSLQGIVYGYTF
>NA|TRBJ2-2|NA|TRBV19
TGTGCCAGTAGTATAGTGCCAGGGTCAGGGGAGCTGTTTTTT
CASSIVPGSGELFF
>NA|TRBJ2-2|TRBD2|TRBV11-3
TGTGCCAGCTCCTGGGGGCTAGCGGGAGCGGGGGAGCTGTTTTTT
CASSWGLAGAGELFF
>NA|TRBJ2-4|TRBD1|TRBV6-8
TGTGCCAGCAGTTATTCGGACAGGGGCTTAAAAAACATTCAGTACTTC
CASSYSDRGLKNIQYF
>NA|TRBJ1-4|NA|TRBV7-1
TGTGCCAGCAGCCAAGGCCTCAATGAAAAACTGTTTTTT
CASSQGLNEKLFF
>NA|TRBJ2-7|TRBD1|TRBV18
TGTGCCAGCTCACCACCACAGGGACAGCGCGAGCAGTACTTC
CASSPPQGQREQYF
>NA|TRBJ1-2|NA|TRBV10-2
TGCGCCAGCAGCGCCGGGACAAGCTATGGCTACACCTTC
CASSAGTSYGYTF
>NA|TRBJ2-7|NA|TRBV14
TGTGCCAGCAGCCAAGACCCGGACGGAGCCTACGAGCAGTACTTC
CASSQDPDGAYEQYF
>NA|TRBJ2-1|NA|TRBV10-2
TGCGCCAGCAGTGAGGTTGTTTCTAATGAGCAGTTCTTC
CASSEVVSNEQFF
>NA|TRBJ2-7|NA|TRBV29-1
TGCAGCGTTGCCTATATGGGAAAAACCTACGAGCAGTACTTC
CSVAYMGKTYEQYF
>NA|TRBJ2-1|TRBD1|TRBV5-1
TGCGCCAGCTCTACTCCGAGGACAGGGACGTTGTCAAGGAATGAGCAGTTCTTC
CASSTPRTGTLSRNEQFF
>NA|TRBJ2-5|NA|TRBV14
TGTGCCAGCAGCCAAGCTGTCGGGACACCGGAGACCCAGTACTTC
CASSQAVGTPETQYF
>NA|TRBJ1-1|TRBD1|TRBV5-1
TGCGCCAGCAGCCCACAGGGGCAAGACACTGAAGCTTTCTTT
CASSPQGQDTEAFF
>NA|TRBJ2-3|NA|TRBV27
TGTGCCAGCAGTTCAAGGGGAGATACGCAGTATTTT
CASSSRGDTQYF
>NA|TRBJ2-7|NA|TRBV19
TGTGCCAGTAGTATAGATTACGACGAGCAGTACTTC
CASSIDYDEQYF
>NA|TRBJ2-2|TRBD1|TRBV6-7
TGTGCCAGCAGCGCTAACCCGGGACAGGGGGCCGGGGAGCTGTTTTTT
CASSANPGQGAGELFF
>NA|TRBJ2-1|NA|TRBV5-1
TGCGCCAGCAGCTCTTACGGGTCTCAAAGGAGCAATGAGCAGTTCTTC
CASSSYGSQRSNEQFF
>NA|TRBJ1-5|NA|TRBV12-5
TGTGCTAGTGGTGAGGTTAGCGGGCCCCAGCATTTT
CASGEVSGPQHF
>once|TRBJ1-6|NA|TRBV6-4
TGTGCCATCCGGGAGATGGATTCACCCCTCCACTTT
CAIREMDSPLHF
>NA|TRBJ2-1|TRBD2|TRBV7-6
TGTGCCAGCAGCCCTAGCGGGGGGCCTAACAATGAGCAGTTCTTC
CASSPSGGPNNEQFF
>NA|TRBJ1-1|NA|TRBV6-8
TGTGCCACCTTCTCGGACAGCTCCATGAACACTGAAGCTTTCTTT
CATFSDSSMNTEAFF
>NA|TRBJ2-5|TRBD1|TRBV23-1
TGCGCCAGCAGCGGGGGGACAGGGGGATACCAAGAGACCCAGTACTTC
CASSGGTGGYQETQYF
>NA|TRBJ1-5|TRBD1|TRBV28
TGTGCCAGCAGTTTCATTCTAAAAGGGGGCGGTCAGCCCCAGCATTTT
CASSFILKGGGQPQHF
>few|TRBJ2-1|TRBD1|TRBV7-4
TGTGCCAGCAGCCAGGACAGGGACAATGAGCAGTTCTTC
CASSQDRDNEQFF
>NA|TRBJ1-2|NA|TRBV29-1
TGCAGCGTTGAGGGGGACAACTATGGCTACACCTTC
CSVEGDNYGYTF
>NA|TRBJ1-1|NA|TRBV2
TGTGCCAGCAGACCCGATCTGGGCACTGAAGCTTTCTTT
CASRPDLGTEAFF
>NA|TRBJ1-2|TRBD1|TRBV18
TGTGCCAGCTCACCACCGGGACAGGGTAACTATGGCTACACCTTC
CASSPPGQGNYGYTF
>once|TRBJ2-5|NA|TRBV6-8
TGTGCCAGCAGTACGATTGGGGAGACCCAGTACTTC
CASSTIGETQYF
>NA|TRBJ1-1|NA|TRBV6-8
TGTGCCAGCAACCGGAGAGGGTTGAACACTGAAGCTTTCTTT
CASNRRGLNTEAFF
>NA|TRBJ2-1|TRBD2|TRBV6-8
TGTGCCAGCAGTTTTCTAGCGGGGGTGAAGAAGTTCTTC
CASSFLAGVKKFF
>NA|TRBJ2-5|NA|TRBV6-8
TGTGCCTCCTCGAAGATTGCAGAGACCCAGTACTTC
CASSKIAETQYF
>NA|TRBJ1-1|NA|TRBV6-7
TGTGCCAGCTCACGGGATACGAACACTGAAGCTTTCTTT
CASSRDTNTEAFF
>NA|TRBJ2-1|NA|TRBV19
TGTGCCAGTAGTATACCAGATGGTAATGAGCAGTTCTTC
CASSIPDGNEQFF
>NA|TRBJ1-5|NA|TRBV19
TGTGCCAGTAGTATCAGACATAGCAATCAGCCCCAGCATTTT
CASSIRHSNQPQHF
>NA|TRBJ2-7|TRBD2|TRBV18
TGTGCCAGCTCAGATCCGGGACTAGCCTACGAGCAGTACTTC
CASSDPGLAYEQYF
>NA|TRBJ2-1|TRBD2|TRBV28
TGTGCCAGCAGTGGGCGGGGGGCCTACAATGAGCAGTTCTTC
CASSGRGAYNEQFF
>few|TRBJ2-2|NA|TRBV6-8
TGTGCCAGCAGTGCGAGACATGGTACCGGGGAGCTGTTTTTT
CASSARHGTGELFF
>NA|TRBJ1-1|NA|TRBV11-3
TGTGCCAGCAGCCTATCGCGGGGTAGCACTGAAGCTTTCTTT
CASSLSRGSTEAFF
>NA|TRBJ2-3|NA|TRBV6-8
TGTGCCAGCAGTTTCCTCGGACAGGGAGGGGGAGATACGCAGTATTTT
CASSFLGQGGGDTQYF
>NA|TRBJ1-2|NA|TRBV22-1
TGTGCCAGCAGTGGGACAGGGGGCGAAATCCGCGTGTATGGCTACACCTTC
CASSGTGGEIRVYGYTF
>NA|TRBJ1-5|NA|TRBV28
TGTGCCAGCAGTCCACAGAGAAATAGCAATCAGCCCCAGCATTTT
CASSPQRNSNQPQHF
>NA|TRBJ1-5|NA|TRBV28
TGTGCCAGCAGTTTTGCCACGGCGGGCAATCAGCCCCAGCATTTT
CASSFATAGNQPQHF
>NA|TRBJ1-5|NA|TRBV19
TGTGCCAGTAGTAAGGCGGCAGTTTATAGCAATCAGCCCCAGCATTTT
CASSKAAVYSNQPQHF
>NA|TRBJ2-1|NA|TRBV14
TGTGCCAGCAGCCAAGCCGCCTCCGGGAGTGGGTTGGGTGAGCAGTTCTTC
CASSQAASGSGLGEQFF
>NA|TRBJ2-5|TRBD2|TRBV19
TGTGCCAGTAGTCCCAGCGGGAGAATAGGAGAGACCCAGTACTTC
CASSPSGRIGETQYF
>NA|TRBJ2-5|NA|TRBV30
TGTGCCTGGAGTGTACCCTGGGCCCCAGAGACCCAGTACTTC
CAWSVPWAPETQYF
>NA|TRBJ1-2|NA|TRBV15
TGTGCCACCAGCAGAGGGGGCAGTCGGAACTATGGCTACACCTTC
CATSRGGSRNYGYTF
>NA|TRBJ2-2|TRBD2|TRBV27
TGTGCCAGCAGTTTATGGCTAGCGGGGGGAACGAACACCGGGGAGCTGTTTTTT
CASSLWLAGGTNTGELFF
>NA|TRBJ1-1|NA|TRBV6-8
TGTGCCAGCAGTTCACAGGGTTGGACTGAAGCTTTCTTT
CASSSQGWTEAFF
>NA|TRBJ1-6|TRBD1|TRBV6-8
TGTGCCAGCAGTAGGGACAGGAGTCCTTCACCCCTCCACTTT
CASSRDRSPSPLHF
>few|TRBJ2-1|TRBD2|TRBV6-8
TGTGCCAGCAGACAGGGACTAGCGAACCACAATGAGCAGTTCTTC
CASRQGLANHNEQFF
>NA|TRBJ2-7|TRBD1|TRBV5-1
TGCGCCAGCAGCTCTTCCGACAGGGGAGGCTACGAGCAGTACTTC
CASSSSDRGGYEQYF
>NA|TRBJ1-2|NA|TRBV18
TGTGCCAGCTCACCCGAACTCTCAGACTATTATAACTATGGCTACACCTTC
CASSPELSDYYNYGYTF
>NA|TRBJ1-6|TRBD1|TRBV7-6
TGTGCCAGCACGTCTACAGGGGATGGTTCACCCCTCCACTTT
CASTSTGDGSPLHF
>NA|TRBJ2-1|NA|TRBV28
TGTGCCAGCAGTTTTCAGGGTCGGGAGCAGTTCTTC
CASSFQGREQFF
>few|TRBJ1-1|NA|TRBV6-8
TGTGCCAGCAGCCCCAGGGCCGGGAACACTGAAGCTTTCTTT
CASSPRAGNTEAFF